The 13 T cell receptor beta chains given below trace back to one sample, sequenced in a study of cytomegalovirus exposure and HLA in healthy donors (dated 2017 in TCRdb). The library relied on the immunoSEQ multiplex PCR assay. A mixture of 60 forward primers for TCR Vbeta segments and 13 reverse primers for TCR Jbeta segments was used in the multiplex PCR. Drawn from immuneACCESS, this table holds only the in-frame rearrangements with V and J called that TCRdb kept. Clones are partly lost; checked studies trace under half to an unresolved V gene and leave the rest unexplained. The sample includes approximately 100,000 clones, with 75% observed a single time. Roughly 2.5% of the sample is held by the ten biggest clonotypes. Sequencing used PBMCs. These receptors were obtained from a man aged 40-55 years in good health and CMV-seronegative.

The V gene is TRBV14, the J gene TRBJ1-6, with D possibly matching TRBD1 (5 bases). V was cut by 0 bases and J by 7 bases, with 13 bases left in between. Germline V lookup: CDR1 SGHDN, CDR2 FVKESK. CDR3 length equals 16 residues. The CDR3: CASSQERGRANSPLHF. The CDR3 nucleotides read TGTGCCAGCAGCCAAGAAAGGGGTCGGGCGAATTCACCCCTCCACTTT.

The chain employs TRBV9 and TRBJ2-3, with 10 bases that match TRBD2. Germline trimming cut 4 bases from V and 2 bases from J; bases unmatched to any gene: 4. Germline CDR1 reads SGDLS; CDR2 reads YYNGEE. The CDR3 consists of 15 residues. CDR3 region: CASSISGGATDTQYF. The CDR3 nucleotides are TGTGCCAGCAGCATCAGCGGGGGGGCCACAGATACGCAGTATTTT. Full variable domain (remainder filled in from reference TRBV9 and TRBJ2-3): DSGVTQTPKHLITATGQRVTLRCSPRSGDLSVYWYQQSLDQGLQFLIQYYNGEERAKGNILERFSAQQFPDLHSELNLSSLELGDSALYFCASSISGGATDTQYFGPGTRLTVL.

The V and J genes are TRBV6-1 and TRBJ2-3; TRBD2 aligns across 9 bases. In germline, CDR1 is MNHNS, CDR2 SASEGT. The CDR3 runs to 15 residues. V lost 3 bases to trimming and J lost 4 bases; unmatched junction nucleotides: 5. CDR3 residues: CASSELRGGSDTQYF. DNA for the CDR3: TGTGCCAGCAGTGAGTTGCGGGGGGGCTCAGATACGCAGTATTTT.

The chain recombines TRBV7-2 with TRBJ2-1; tentatively, D is TRBD2 (5 bases). The CDR3 runs to 14 residues. Germline V lookup: CDR1 SGHTA, CDR2 FQGNSA. Between the trimmed V and J ends, which lost 0 bases and 4 bases, there was a span of 7 bases. The CDR3: CASSLAPGYNEQFF. As DNA, the CDR3 is TGTGCCAGCAGCTTAGCGCCGGGGTACAATGAGCAGTTCTTC.

V gene TRBV18 combines with J gene TRBJ1-4, with 10 bases aligning to TRBD1. The CDR3 covers 15 residues. The J segment lost 5 bases and the V segment lost 0 bases, leaving 0 bases of the junction unmatched. Germline V lookup: CDR1 KGHSH, CDR2 LQKENI. The CDR3 is CASSPPGQGNEKLFF. Here the CDR3 DNA reads TGTGCCAGCTCACCACCGGGACAGGGGAATGAAAAACTGTTTTTT.

This rearrangement joins TRBV4-1 to TRBJ1-1, with no clear D. The CDR3 has 16 amino acids. Trimming took 0 bases from V and 4 from J, leaving 15 bases between them. Germline-derived CDR1 and CDR2 are MGHRA and YSYEKL. The CDR3 loop reads CASSQDPVPGSTEAFF. DNA of the CDR3: TGCGCCAGCAGCCAAGATCCCGTGCCCGGGAGCACTGAAGCTTTCTTT.

The chain couples TRBV18 to TRBJ2-3, with 9 bases that match TRBD1. This CDR3 has 15 residues. Germline V gene data show CDR1 as KGHSH and CDR2 as LQKENI. The V gene end was trimmed by 8 bases and the J gene end by 2 bases; junction bases not matched to a gene: 8. The CDR3 protein is CASRQGQGHTDTQYF. The CDR3 coding sequence is TGTGCCAGCCGCCAGGGACAGGGTCACACAGATACGCAGTATTTT.

The chain uses TRBV9 and TRBJ2-3; 13 bases agree with TRBD2. This CDR3 is built from 16 residues. Germline trimming cut 4 bases from V and 5 bases from J; bases unmatched to any gene: 7. Germline V CDR1 and CDR2: SGDLS, YYNGEE. The CDR3 loop is CASSFRTSGGGDTQYF. The CDR3 region has the DNA TGTGCCAGCAGCTTTAGGACTAGCGGGGGTGGAGATACGCAGTATTTT.

Concerning this clone itself: One end of the junction fails to match germline, which may point to a read error. The sample contains more than one DNA sequence encoding this CDR3. The chain is built from TRBV7-6 and TRBJ2-2, with 12 bases lining up with TRBD2. Germline CDR1 and CDR2: SGHVS and FNYEAQ. CDR3 length: 16 amino acids. CDR3 sequence: CASSLRLAGVTGELFF. The CDR3 region has the DNA TGTGCCAGCAGCTTACGACTAGCGGGGGTGACCGGAGAGCTGTTTTTT.

This chain uses TRBV7-6 with TRBJ1-6; D gene unclear. The CDR3 length is 14 residues. Trimming left V 1 base short and J 8 bases short, with 9 bases between. Germline-derived CDR1 and CDR2 are SGHVS and FNYEAQ. DNA of the CDR3: TGTGCCAGCAGCTTAGGGGCAGCTTATTCACCCCTCCACTTT. Translation: CASSLGAAYSPLHF.

This clone was counted only a few times. The rearrangement joins TRBV5-3 to TRBJ2-7; possible D gene TRBD1, 6 bases. TRBV5-3 is placed among ORFs of uncertain function. The V and J ends lost 0 bases and 2 bases respectively, with 9 bases between them. The CDR3 extends over 14 amino acids. Here the CDR3 reads CARSLDTGTYEQYF. CDR3 sequence (DNA): TGTGCCAGAAGCTTGGATACAGGGACCTACGAGCAGTACTTC.

The genes are TRBV20-1 and TRBJ1-2, with D uncertain. CDR3 length: 11 residues. Trimming cost V 0 bases and J 7 bases, with 6 bases left between them. Germline-derived CDR1 and CDR2 are DFQATT and SNEGSKA (reference sequence). The CDR3 sequence: CSARDLFGYTF. CDR3 coding DNA: TGCAGTGCTAGAGATCTTTTTGGCTACACCTTC.

Regarding this clone: The junction differs from germline at one of its ends, possibly a read error. The gene calls are TRBV7-9 and TRBJ2-3, with a weak D call TRBD1 (7 bases). Germline CDR1 is SEHNR and CDR2 is FQNEAQ (reference sequence). CDR3 length equals 12 residues. The CDR3 bases are TGTTCCAGCAGTTCCCAGGGGGGTTCGCAGTATTTT. The encoded protein is CSSSSQGGSQYF. Filled out from reference TRBV7-9 and TRBJ2-3, the complete variable domain reads DTGVSQNPRHKITKRGQNVTFRCDPISEHNRLYWYRQTLGQGPEFLTYFQNEAQLEKSRLLSDRFSAERPKGSFSTLEIQRTEQGDSAMYLCSSSSQGGSQYFGPGTRLTVL.